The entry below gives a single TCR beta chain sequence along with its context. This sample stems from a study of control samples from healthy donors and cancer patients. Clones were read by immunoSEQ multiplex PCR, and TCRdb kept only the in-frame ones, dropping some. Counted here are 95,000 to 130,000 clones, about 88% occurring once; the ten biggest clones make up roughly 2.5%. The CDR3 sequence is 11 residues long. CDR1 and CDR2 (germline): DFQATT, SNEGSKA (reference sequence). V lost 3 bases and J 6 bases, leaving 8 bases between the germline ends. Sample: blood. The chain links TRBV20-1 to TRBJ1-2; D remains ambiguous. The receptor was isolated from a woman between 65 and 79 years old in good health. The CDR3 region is CSASTLDGYTF. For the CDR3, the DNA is TGCAGTGCTAGCACACTTGATGGCTACACCTTC.